This TCR beta chain appears in the sequencing data of a study of blood T cell repertoires in COVID-19 (dated by TCRdb to about 2020). With regard to the full study: The collaborator samples originated in the United States, Italy and Spain and spanned the acute and convalescent phases of COVID-19. The material from the prospective study consisted of cDNA or gDNA derived from T cells, B-cell-depleted T cells, or PBMCs. Deeply sampled blood TCRbeta repertoires from subjects exposed to, actively infected with, or recovered from COVID-19 were included in the dataset. The repertoires were released in a freely available public database meant as a resource for research on the immune response to SARS-CoV-2. The samples were drawn from the first 160 participants of the ongoing ImmuneRACE study and from 950 to 1,500 subjects provided by 6 global collaborators. Nearly every sample came with metadata listing a de-identified subject ID, COVID-19 status, age in years and sex. HLA class I and class II types, where available, came from metadata supplied by the sample provider rather than from assay-based typing.

Concerning this clone itself: It has no known antigen specificity. No qualities accompany the bases; no much larger clone lies one base away.

TCRbeta CDR3 regions were amplified from genomic DNA using the immunoSEQ Assay, a bias-controlled multiplex PCR. Turning to the authors' computational methods: Nucleated cell counts per sample were estimated from amplification of reference gene primers within the assay. Sequence reads were collapsed and filtered to measure the absolute abundance of every unique TCRbeta CDR3 rearrangement. For each sample, productive Simpson clonality was calculated as the square root of Simpson's diversity index across productive rearrangements. In its TCRdb copy, this immuneACCESS table keeps in-frame sequences only and misses some clones. Where compared with another copy, unresolved V genes explain less than half of these, and the others have no known cause. V and J calls and clone size follow that table, whereas D and trimming were derived from the DNA. Within this sample are about 70,000 clones, with approximately 88% of them counted one time only. The ten largest account for about 2.1% of the sample.

The collaborating institutions used their own protocols to collect whole blood in K2EDTA tubes. For TCRbeta analysis, collaborators shipped samples as frozen whole blood, isolated PBMCs, or DNA extracted from either of those sample types. Points the paper makes about the study in general: Clinical and demographic metadata were provided uncurated, with the amount varying by source and participant.

The CDR3 holds 14 amino acids from the cysteine to the phenylalanine. The sequence is cut down to CDR3 DNA, 42 bases in frame from base 1. Via the germline V gene, CDR1 is SNHLY and CDR2 FYNNEI. V is pared back by 0 bases and J by 4 bases, with 9 bases lying between the germline termini. Sample: peripheral blood. The chain is assembled from TRBV2 and TRBJ1-2; the D segment cannot be called with confidence. This TCR derives from a human donor in a cohort sampled during active COVID-19. Here the CDR3 is given as CASSEAGRFYGYTF. The nucleotides are TGTGCCAGCAGTGAAGCGGGCAGATTCTATGGCTACACCTTC.